What follows describes a single T cell receptor beta chain. Antigen unknown. The data belong to a study of cytomegalovirus exposure and HLA in healthy donors. Overall study: Of all 398 donors who were genotyped, 75% to 90% belonged to the Caucasian-associated ancestry cluster.

The CDR3 is made up of 15 amino acids. The germline CDR1 and CDR2 sequences are MNHEY and SVGAGI. V was clipped by 8 bases and J by 15 bases; unmatched bases: 17. It was with 60 Vbeta and 13 Jbeta primers that the PCR ran. TCRdb's table, derived via immunoSEQ multiplex PCR, lists solely in-frame clones and lacks some. The sample lists roughly 120,000 clones, approximately 81% seen once, with 3.5% to 4.5% in the top ten. Overall study findings and caveats: With later analysis, a missense DCLRE1C variant became linked to TCR beta V- and J-gene trimming. On later analysis, the bulk of CMV-associated TCR beta chains appeared to be HLA-restricted. It was reported that TCR beta sequences correctly inferred the HLA-A and HLA-B alleles for most subjects.

The chain carries TRBV6-5 and TRBJ1-6, with 9 bases fitting TRBD1. The TCR was taken from a man aged 25 to 40 in good health and CMV-seropositive. Sequencing used PBMCs. The CDR3 bases are TGTGCCAGCGGCCCATCCGGGACAGGGTCTCTGGGCCTCCACTTT. It translates to CASGPSGTGSLGLHF.